What follows are 17 T cell receptor beta chains derived from one specimen sequenced in a study of cytomegalovirus exposure and HLA in healthy donors. Here immunoSEQ multiplex PCR was the method, and the copy in TCRdb shows in-frame clones only, minus some. The sample includes more than 90,000 clones, less than 90% of them seen just once. The specimen was PBMCs. The source of these receptors is a man aged 18-30 years in good health and CMV-seropositive.

This clone has ten or more counts. The rearrangement uses TRBV2 and TRBJ1-2; tentative D call: TRBD1 (5 bases). The CDR3 sequence is 16 residues long. CDR1 is SNHLY, CDR2 FYNNEI, per germline. Trimming removed 7 bases from V and 2 bases from J, with 20 bases in between. DNA for the CDR3: TGTGCCAGCACGGAACAGGCTATAGGGTCGAACTATGGCTACACCTTC. The encoded protein is CASTEQAIGSNYGYTF. The entire variable domain, with the rest obtained from reference TRBV2 and TRBJ1-2, is as follows: EPEVTQTPSHQVTQMGQEVILRCVPISNHLYFYWYRQILGQKVEFLVSFYNNEISEKSEIFDDQFSVERPDGSNFTLKIRSTKLEDSAMYFCASTEQAIGSNYGYTFGSGTRLTVV.

The chain couples TRBV11-2 to TRBJ2-7; 7 positions agree with TRBD1. Per the germline V gene, CDR1 is SGHAT and CDR2 is FQNNGV. This CDR3 is built from 14 residues. With V trimmed by 3 bases and J by 6 bases, 8 bases remained unmatched. In DNA, the CDR3 is TGTGCCAGCAGCTTTACAGGGGTGGGGGCCGAGCAGTACTTC. Residues: CASSFTGVGAEQYF. The entire variable domain, with the rest obtained from reference TRBV11-2 and TRBJ2-7, is as follows: EAGVAQSPRYKIIEKRQSVAFWCNPISGHATLYWYQQILGQGPKLLIQFQNNGVVDDSQLPKDRFSAERLKGVDSTLKIQPAKLEDSAVYLCASSFTGVGAEQYFGPGTRLTVT.

The chain uses TRBV2 and TRBJ1-5; TRBD1 might be the D (6 bases). CDR1 SNHLY and CDR2 FYNNEI come from the germline V gene. CDR3 length: 15 residues. The ends were cut back, 6 bases at V and 1 base at J, with 13 bases in the middle. The CDR3 loop is CASSLGQQSNQPQHF. The CDR3 DNA is TGTGCCAGCAGCCTTGGACAGCAGAGCAATCAGCCCCAGCATTTT. The full variable domain, its missing parts supplied by reference TRBV2 and TRBJ1-5, is EPEVTQTPSHQVTQMGQEVILRCVPISNHLYFYWYRQILGQKVEFLVSFYNNEISEKSEIFDDQFSVERPDGSNFTLKIRSTKLEDSAMYFCASSLGQQSNQPQHFGDGTRLSIL.

The chain couples TRBV10-3 to TRBJ2-6; possibly TRBD1 for D (5 bases). The germline gives CDR1 ENHRY, CDR2 SYGVKD. V was shortened by 3 bases and J by 2 bases, with 5 bases between the two germline ends. The CDR3 runs 14 residues. CDR3 nucleotide sequence: TGTGCCATCAGTGACAGGGCTGGGGCCAACGTCCTGACTTTC. Translated, it gives CAISDRAGANVLTF.

The genes are TRBV5-1 and TRBJ2-3; a weak D match, TRBD1 (5 bases). Trimming stripped 1 base from V and 3 bases from J, with 12 bases between. CDR3 length: 15 residues. CDR1 and CDR2 (germline): SGHRS, YFSETQ. The CDR3 sequence is CASSLSGPGTDTQYF. The CDR3 region has the DNA TGCGCCAGCAGCTTGTCAGGGCCAGGGACAGATACGCAGTATTTT.

The rearrangement uses TRBV5-1 and TRBJ1-1; D is unclear. The CDR3 sequence is 14 residues long. Germline values: CDR1 SGHRS, CDR2 YFSETQ. Trimming left V 1 base short and J 8 bases short, with 15 bases between. CDR3 bases: TGCGCCAGCAGCTTGAATGGCCCGATGGGCGAAGCTTTCTTT. Translated: CASSLNGPMGEAFF.

The V and J genes are TRBV15 and TRBJ1-6; TRBD1 matches 10 bases. CDR1 and CDR2 (germline): LNHNV, YYDKDF (reference sequence). CDR3 length equals 13 residues. J was trimmed by 7 bases and V by 8 bases; bases with no gene match: 2. The CDR3 DNA reads TGTGCCACCGGACAGGGGGGGAATTCACCCCTCCACTTT. This sequence encodes CATGQGGNSPLHF.

This clone was counted only a few times. The chain combines TRBV27 with TRBJ2-7; D is perhaps TRBD1 (5 bases). The germline V gene encodes CDR1 MNHEY and CDR2 SMNVEV (reference sequence). V lost 7 bases to trimming and J lost 5 bases, with 6 bases between them. The CDR3 extends over 10 amino acids. CDR3 nucleotides: TGTGCCAGCACGGACAACGAGCAGTACTTC. This translates into CASTDNEQYF.

The chain has TRBV5-6 and TRBJ1-1, with 9 bases that match TRBD1. The germline V gene encodes CDR1 SGHDT and CDR2 YYEEEE. The CDR3 has 15 amino acids. With V trimmed by 4 bases and J by 2 bases, 6 bases remained unmatched. CDR3 sequence (DNA): TGTGCCAGCAGCCCCGCGACAGGGGGTAACACTGAAGCTTTCTTT. Protein product: CASSPATGGNTEAFF.

V and J are TRBV20-1 and TRBJ2-7, with TRBD1 as a possible D gene (5 bases). The CDR3 contains 11 residues. Trimming left V 5 bases short and J 5 bases short, with 10 bases between. The germline V gene encodes CDR1 DFQATT and CDR2 SNEGSKA (reference sequence). The CDR3: CSAGRTHEQYF. The CDR3 nucleotides read TGCAGTGCTGGCCGGACACACGAGCAGTACTTC.

The chain is built from TRBV6-5 and TRBJ2-7; TRBD1 agrees at 10 bases. The V and J ends lost 2 bases and 3 bases, in that order; junction bases with no gene match: 4. Germline V gene data show CDR1 as MNHEY and CDR2 as SVGAGI. This CDR3 comprises 15 residues. The CDR3 sequence is CASSYRDRGVYEQYF. CDR3 DNA sequence: TGTGCCAGCAGTTACCGGGACAGGGGAGTCTACGAGCAGTACTTC.

This chain uses TRBV5-4 with TRBJ2-7, with unresolved D. V lost 0 bases and J lost 0, with 7 bases in between. CDR1 is SGHNT, CDR2 YYREEE, per germline (reference sequence). The CDR3 is 14 amino acids. CDR3 nucleotides: TGTGCCAGCAGCTTGGCAGCGAGCTCCTACGAGCAGTACTTC. The encoded protein is CASSLAASSYEQYF.

This clone was counted only a few times. The chain is built from TRBV20-1 and TRBJ1-2, with no clear D. In germline, CDR1 is DFQATT, CDR2 SNEGSKA (reference sequence). CDR3 length equals 11 residues. Trimming pared 6 bases from V and 8 bases from J, leaving 13 bases between. The chain's CDR3 is CSAMRSPGYTF. The CDR3 DNA reads TGCAGTGCCATGCGGAGCCCGGGCTACACCTTC.

The genes are TRBV11-2 and TRBJ1-4, with 7 nucleotides matching TRBD1. The germline V gene encodes CDR1 SGHAT and CDR2 FQNNGV. Losses at the gene ends were 1 base for V and 7 bases for J; bases not matched to a gene: 18. This CDR3 is 19 amino acids long. In DNA, the CDR3 is TGTGCCAGCAGCTTAGGGGGCATACAGGGGACTTGGAAAAGTGAAAAACTGTTTTTT. Translated: CASSLGGIQGTWKSEKLFF.

The V call is TRBV20-1, the J call TRBJ2-1; D remains ambiguous. Per the germline V gene, CDR1 is DFQATT and CDR2 is SNEGSKA (reference sequence). Trimming took off 4 bases at V and 5 bases at J, with 3 bases between the two ends. The CDR3 runs 10 residues. The DNA of the CDR3 is TGCAGTGCTATTAACAATGAGCAGTTCTTC. Translated: CSAINNEQFF.

The chain links TRBV6-1 to TRBJ1-4; a possible D gene is TRBD1 (6 bases). V was trimmed by 5 bases and J by 10 bases, leaving 11 bases between them. The CDR3 totals 12 residues. Germline V gene sequence: CDR1 MNHNS, CDR2 SASEGT. CDR3 residues: CASSRDKGKLFF. The DNA of the CDR3 is TGTGCCAGCAGTCGGGACAAGGGAAAACTGTTTTTT.

V usage is TRBV7-9 and J usage is TRBJ1-3; 8 positions agree with TRBD1. The ends lost 5 bases at V and 7 bases at J; junction bases unmatched: 4. Germline lookup yields CDR1 SEHNR and CDR2 FQNEAQ (reference sequence). The CDR3 is 13 amino acids. CDR3 residues: CASSEGQANTIYF. The CDR3, as DNA: TGTGCCAGCAGCGAGGGACAGGCGAACACCATATATTTT.